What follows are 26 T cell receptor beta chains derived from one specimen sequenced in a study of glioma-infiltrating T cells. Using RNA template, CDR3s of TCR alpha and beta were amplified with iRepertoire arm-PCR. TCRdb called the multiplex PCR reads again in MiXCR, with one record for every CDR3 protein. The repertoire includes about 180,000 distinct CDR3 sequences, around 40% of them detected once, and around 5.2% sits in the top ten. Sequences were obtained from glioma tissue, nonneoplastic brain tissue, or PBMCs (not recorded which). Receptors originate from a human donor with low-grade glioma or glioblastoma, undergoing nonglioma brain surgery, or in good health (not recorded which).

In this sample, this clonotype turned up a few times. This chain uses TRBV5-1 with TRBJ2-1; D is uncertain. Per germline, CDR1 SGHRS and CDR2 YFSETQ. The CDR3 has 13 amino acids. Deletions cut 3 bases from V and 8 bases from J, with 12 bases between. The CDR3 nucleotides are TGCGCCAGCAGCTCCGACCAGGTCCATGAGCAGTTCTTC. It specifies CASSSDQVHEQFF.

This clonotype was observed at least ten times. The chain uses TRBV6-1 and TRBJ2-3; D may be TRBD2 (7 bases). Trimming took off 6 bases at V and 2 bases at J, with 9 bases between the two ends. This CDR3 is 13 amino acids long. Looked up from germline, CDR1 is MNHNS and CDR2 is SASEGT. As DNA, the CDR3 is TGTGCCAGCAGGCGGGGGCCCACAGATACGCAGTATTTT. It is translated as CASRRGPTDTQYF.

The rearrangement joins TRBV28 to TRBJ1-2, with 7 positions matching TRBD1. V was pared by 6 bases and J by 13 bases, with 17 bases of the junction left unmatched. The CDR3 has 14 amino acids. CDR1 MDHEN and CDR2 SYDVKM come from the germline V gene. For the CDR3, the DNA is TGTGCCAGCAGCGAGACGACAGGGAAACCCCGCTGCACCTTC. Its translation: CASSETTGKPRCTF.

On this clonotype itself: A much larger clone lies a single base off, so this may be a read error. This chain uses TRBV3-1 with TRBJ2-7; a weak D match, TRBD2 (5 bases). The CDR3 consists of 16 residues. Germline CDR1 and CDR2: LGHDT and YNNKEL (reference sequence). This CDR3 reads CASSQGPSPSSYEEYF. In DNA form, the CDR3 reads TGTGCCAGCAGCCAAGGTCCCAGCCCTAGCTCCTACGAGGAGTACTTC.

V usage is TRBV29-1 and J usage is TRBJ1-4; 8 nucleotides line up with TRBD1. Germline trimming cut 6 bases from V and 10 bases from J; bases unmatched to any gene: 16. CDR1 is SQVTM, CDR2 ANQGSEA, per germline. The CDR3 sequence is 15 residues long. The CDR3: CSVGESGQGYGKLFF. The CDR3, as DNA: TGCAGCGTCGGAGAAAGCGGACAGGGCTATGGAAAACTGTTTTTT.

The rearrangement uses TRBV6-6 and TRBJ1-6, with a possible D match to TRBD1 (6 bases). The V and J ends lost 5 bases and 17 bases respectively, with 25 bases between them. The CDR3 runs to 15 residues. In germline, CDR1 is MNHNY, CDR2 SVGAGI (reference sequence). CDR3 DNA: TGTGCCAGCAGTGATTCCCCAGGGGAAAATTCACGCATCCACTTT. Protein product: CASSDSPGENSRIHF.

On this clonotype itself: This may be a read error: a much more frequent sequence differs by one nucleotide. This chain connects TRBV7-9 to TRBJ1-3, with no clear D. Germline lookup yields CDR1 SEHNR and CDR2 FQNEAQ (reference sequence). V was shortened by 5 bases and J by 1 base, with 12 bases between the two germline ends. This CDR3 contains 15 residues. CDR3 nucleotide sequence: TGTGCCAGCAGCACCAAAGTAGGGTCTGGAAACACCATATATTTT. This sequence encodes CASSTKVGSGNTIYF.

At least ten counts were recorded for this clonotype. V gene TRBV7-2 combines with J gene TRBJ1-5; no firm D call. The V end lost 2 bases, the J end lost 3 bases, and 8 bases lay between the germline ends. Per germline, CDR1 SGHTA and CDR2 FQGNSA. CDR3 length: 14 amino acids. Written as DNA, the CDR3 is TGTGCCAGCAGCTTATACGACGTCAATCAGCCCCAGCATTTT. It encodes CASSLYDVNQPQHF.

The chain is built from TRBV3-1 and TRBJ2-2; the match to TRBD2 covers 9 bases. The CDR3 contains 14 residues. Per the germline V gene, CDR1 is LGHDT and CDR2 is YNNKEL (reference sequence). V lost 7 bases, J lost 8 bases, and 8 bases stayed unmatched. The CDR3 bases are TGTGCCAGCAAGCTAGCGGGATTTCAGGGGGAGCTGTTTTTT. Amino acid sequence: CASKLAGFQGELFF.

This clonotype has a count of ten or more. The CDR3, as DNA: TGTGCCAGCAGGTCTAGCGGGAGGACAGATACGCAGTATTTT. Translating gives CASRSSGRTDTQYF. The chain couples TRBV2 to TRBJ2-3; 11 bases agree with TRBD2. Germline V gene lookup returns CDR1 SNHLY and CDR2 FYNNEI. The CDR3 sequence is 14 residues long. Trimming removed 6 bases from V and 3 bases from J; junction bases left unmatched: 2.

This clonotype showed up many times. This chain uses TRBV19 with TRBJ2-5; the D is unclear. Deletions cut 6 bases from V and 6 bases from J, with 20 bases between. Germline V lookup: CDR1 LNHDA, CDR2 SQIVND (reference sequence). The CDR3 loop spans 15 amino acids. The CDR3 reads CASSTNHRDRKTQYF. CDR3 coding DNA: TGTGCCAGTAGCACCAACCATCGAGACCGAAAGACCCAGTACTTC.

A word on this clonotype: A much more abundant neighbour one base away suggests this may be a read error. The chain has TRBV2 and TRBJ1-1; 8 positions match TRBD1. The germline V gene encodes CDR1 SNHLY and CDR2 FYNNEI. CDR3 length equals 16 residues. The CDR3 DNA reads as TGTGCCAGCAGTGGAGATGACAGGGGCTTGAACATTGAAGCTTTCTTT. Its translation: CASSGDDRGLNIEAFF.

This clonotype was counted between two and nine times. DNA for the CDR3: TGTGCCAGCAGCTTGGAACAGGGAAATGAGCAGTTCTTC. Translation gives CASSLEQGNEQFF. This sequence joins TRBV5-4 and TRBJ2-1, with a tentative D call TRBD1 (6 bases). Germline V gives CDR1 SGHNT, CDR2 YYREEE (reference sequence). Trimming pared 0 bases from V and 7 bases from J, leaving 8 bases between. The CDR3 length is 13 residues.

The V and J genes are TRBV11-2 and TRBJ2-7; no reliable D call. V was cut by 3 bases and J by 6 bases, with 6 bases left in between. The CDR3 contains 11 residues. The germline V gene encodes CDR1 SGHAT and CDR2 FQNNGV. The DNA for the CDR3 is TGTGCCAGCAGCTTCTATGGCGAGCAGTACTTC. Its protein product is CASSFYGEQYF.

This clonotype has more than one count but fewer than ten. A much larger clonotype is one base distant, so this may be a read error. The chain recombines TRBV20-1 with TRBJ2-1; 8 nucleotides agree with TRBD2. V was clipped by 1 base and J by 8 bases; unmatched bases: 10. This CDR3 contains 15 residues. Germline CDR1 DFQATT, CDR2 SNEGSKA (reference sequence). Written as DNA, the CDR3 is TGCAGTGCTAGAGTTCCCAGCGGGAGTAGAGATGAGCAGTTCTTC. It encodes CSARVPSGSRDEQFF.

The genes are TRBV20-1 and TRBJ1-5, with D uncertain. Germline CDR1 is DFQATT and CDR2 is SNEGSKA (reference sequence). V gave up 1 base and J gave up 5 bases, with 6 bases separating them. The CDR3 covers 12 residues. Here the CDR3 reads CSARAPDQPQHF. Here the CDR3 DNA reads TGCAGTGCTAGAGCTCCAGATCAGCCCCAGCATTTT.

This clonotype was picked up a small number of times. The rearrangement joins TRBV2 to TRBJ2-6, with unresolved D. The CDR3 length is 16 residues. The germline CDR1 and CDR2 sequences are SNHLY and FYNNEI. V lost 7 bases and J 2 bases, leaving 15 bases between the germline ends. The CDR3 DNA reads TGTGCCAGCACGAAGATGTGGCTCGCTGGGGCCAACGTCCTGACTTTC. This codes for CASTKMWLAGANVLTF.

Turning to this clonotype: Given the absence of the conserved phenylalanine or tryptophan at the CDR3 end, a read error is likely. As DNA, the CDR3 is TGTGCCAGCAGCTCCGTCCGGGACAAAGTGTTGGACACTGAAGCTTTCTTA. As protein: CASSSVRDKVLDTEAFL. The rearrangement links TRBV7-2 to TRBJ1-1; a weak D match, TRBD1 (6 bases). Trimming removed 4 bases at V and 3 bases at J, with 21 bases between. CDR1 and CDR2 from the germline V gene are SGHTA and FQGNSA. This CDR3 has 17 residues.

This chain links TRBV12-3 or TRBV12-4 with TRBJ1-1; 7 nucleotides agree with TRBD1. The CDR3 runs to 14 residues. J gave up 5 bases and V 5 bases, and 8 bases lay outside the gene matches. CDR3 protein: CASSQQTGKTEAFF. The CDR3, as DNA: TGTGCCAGCAGTCAACAGACAGGGAAGACTGAAGCTTTCTTT.

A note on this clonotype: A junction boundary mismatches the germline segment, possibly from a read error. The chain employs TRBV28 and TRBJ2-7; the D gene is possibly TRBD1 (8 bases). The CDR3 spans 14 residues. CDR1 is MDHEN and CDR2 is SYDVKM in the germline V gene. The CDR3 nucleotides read TGTGCCGGCAGGAAACAGGGGGGGGCCTACGAGCAGTACTTC. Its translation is CAGRKQGGAYEQYF.

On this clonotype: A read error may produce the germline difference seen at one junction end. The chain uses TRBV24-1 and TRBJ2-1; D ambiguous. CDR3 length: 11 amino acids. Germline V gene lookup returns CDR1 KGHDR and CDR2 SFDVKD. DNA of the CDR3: TGTCCCACCGAAAGGGTGAATGAGCAGTTCTTC. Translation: CPTERVNEQFF.

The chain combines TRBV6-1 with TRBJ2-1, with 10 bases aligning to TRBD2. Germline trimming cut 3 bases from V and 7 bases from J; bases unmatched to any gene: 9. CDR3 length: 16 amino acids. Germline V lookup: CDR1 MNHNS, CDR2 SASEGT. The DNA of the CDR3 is TGTGCCAGCAGTGACTTAGGGACTAGCGTGTTTAATGAGCAGTTCTTC. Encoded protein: CASSDLGTSVFNEQFF.

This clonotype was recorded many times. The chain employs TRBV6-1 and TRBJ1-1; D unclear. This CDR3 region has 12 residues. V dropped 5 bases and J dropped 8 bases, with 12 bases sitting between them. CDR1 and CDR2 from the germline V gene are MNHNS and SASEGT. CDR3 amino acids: CASSYLGAEAFF. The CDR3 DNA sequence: TGTGCCAGCAGTTATTTAGGCGCGGAAGCTTTCTTT.

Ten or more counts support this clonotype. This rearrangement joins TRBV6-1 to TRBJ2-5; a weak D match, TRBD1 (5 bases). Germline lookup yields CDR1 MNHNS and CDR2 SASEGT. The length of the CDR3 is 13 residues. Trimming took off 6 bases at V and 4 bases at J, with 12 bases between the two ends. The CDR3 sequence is CASRAGFIETQYF. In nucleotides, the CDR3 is TGTGCCAGCAGGGCAGGGTTTATAGAGACCCAGTACTTC.

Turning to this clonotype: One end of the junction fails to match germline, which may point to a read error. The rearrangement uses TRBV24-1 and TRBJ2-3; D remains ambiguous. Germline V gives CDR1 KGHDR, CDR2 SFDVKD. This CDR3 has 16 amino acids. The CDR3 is CATSDSGRPGTDRQYF. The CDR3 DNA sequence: TGTGCCACCAGTGATTCTGGACGCCCGGGCACAGATAGGCAGTATTTT.

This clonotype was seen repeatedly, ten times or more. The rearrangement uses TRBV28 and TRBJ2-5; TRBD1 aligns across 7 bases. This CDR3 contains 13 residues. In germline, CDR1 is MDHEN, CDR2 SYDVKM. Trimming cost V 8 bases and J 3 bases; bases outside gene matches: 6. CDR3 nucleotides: TGTGCCAGCGCTGGGACAGCCAAAGAGACCCAGTACTTC. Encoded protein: CASAGTAKETQYF.